These 24 T cell receptor beta chains share one sample of origin, sequenced in a study of CD8 T cells in Susac syndrome. Roughly 0.45 to 1 ug RNA was reverse transcribed with random hexamers. TCRdb redid the calling of the immunoSEQ multiplex PCR reads with MiXCR, one entry per CDR3 protein. The profile shows around 130,000 distinct CDR3 sequences, 91% of them singletons. Sequencing input: CD8+ T cells from PBMCs. The receptors were sampled from a human donor with multiple sclerosis.

CDR3 protein: CASSLGGSYEQYF. The CDR3 DNA sequence: TGTGCCAGCAGTTTAGGCGGGTCCTACGAGCAGTACTTC. The V and J genes are TRBV27 and TRBJ2-7; D may be TRBD2 (5 bases). The CDR3 loop spans 13 amino acids. Between the trimmed V and J ends, which lost 2 bases and 1 base, there was a span of 6 bases. Germline loops: CDR1 MNHEY, CDR2 SMNVEV (reference sequence).

The chain links TRBV19 to TRBJ1-1; D unresolved. This CDR3 region has 15 residues. Trimming cost V 6 bases and J 1 base, with 15 bases left between them. Germline-derived CDR1 and CDR2 are LNHDA and SQIVND (reference sequence). The CDR3 protein is CASSLSGRGNTEAFF. In DNA form, the CDR3 reads TGTGCCAGTAGCCTATCGGGCCGGGGGAACACTGAAGCTTTCTTT.

This clonotype was seen only a few times. The junction does not match germline at one end; this may be a read error. The rearrangement joins TRBV3-1 to TRBJ2-7; TRBD2 aligns across 9 bases. In germline, CDR1 is LGHDT, CDR2 YNNKEL (reference sequence). This CDR3 has 11 amino acids. CDR3 protein: CASSHEREEYF. Here the CDR3 DNA reads TGTGCTAGCAGCCATGAGCGGGAGGAGTACTTC.

This clonotype was recorded a few times. This CDR3 reads CASSFRTVNTEAFF. The CDR3 DNA reads TGTGCCAGCAGCTTCCGGACGGTGAACACTGAAGCTTTCTTT. The V gene is TRBV7-9, the J gene TRBJ1-1; the D is unclear. The CDR3 consists of 14 residues. CDR1 and CDR2 from the germline V gene are SEHNR and FQNEAQ (reference sequence). Trimming removed 3 bases from V and 0 bases from J, with 8 bases in between.

This chain uses TRBV19 with TRBJ2-7, with D possibly TRBD1 on 6 matching bases. Trimming cost V 4 bases and J 5 bases, with 12 bases left between them. There are 13 residues in the CDR3. CDR1 is LNHDA, CDR2 SQIVND, per germline (reference sequence). The CDR3 reads CASSTRGDDEQYF. The CDR3, as DNA: TGTGCCAGTAGTACCAGGGGAGACGACGAGCAGTACTTC.

This clonotype was seen only a few times. The V call is TRBV19, the J call TRBJ2-7; possible D gene TRBD2, 6 bases. V was pared by 5 bases and J by 2 bases, with 10 bases between. The CDR3 is made up of 13 amino acids. CDR1 is LNHDA, CDR2 SQIVND, per germline (reference sequence). The DNA for the CDR3 is TGTGCCAGTAGTCCGGCGGGAACCTACGAGCAGTACTTC. It translates to CASSPAGTYEQYF.

The J gene is TRBJ2-1, the V gene TRBV2; possibly TRBD1 or TRBD2 for D (5 bases each). This CDR3 is 13 amino acids long. Trimming took off 8 bases at V and 7 bases at J, with 15 bases between the two ends. Germline V CDR1 and CDR2: SNHLY, FYNNEI. The CDR3 protein is CASDRDVQNEQFF. The CDR3 nucleotides read TGTGCCAGCGACCGGGACGTCCAGAATGAGCAGTTCTTC. Full variable domain (outside the CDR3, taken from reference TRBV2 and TRBJ2-1): EPEVTQTPSHQVTQMGQEVILRCVPISNHLYFYWYRQILGQKVEFLVSFYNNEISEKSEIFDDQFSVERPDGSNFTLKIRSTKLEDSAMYFCASDRDVQNEQFFGPGTRLTVL.

V and J are TRBV5-6 and TRBJ2-2, with unresolved D. V was trimmed by 1 base and J by 4 bases, leaving 14 bases between them. This CDR3 is 16 amino acids long. Germline lookup yields CDR1 SGHDT and CDR2 YYEEEE. This CDR3 reads CASSLMLGWGTGELFF. CDR3 nucleotide sequence: TGTGCCAGCAGCTTGATGCTAGGGTGGGGCACCGGGGAGCTGTTTTTT.

The chain combines TRBV15 with TRBJ1-2; D is uncertain. V was shortened by 5 bases and J by 0 bases, with 13 bases between the two germline ends. The CDR3 length is 15 residues. The germline V gene encodes CDR1 LNHNV and CDR2 YYDKDF (reference sequence). CDR3 protein: CATSGWESSNYGYTF. CDR3 nucleotides: TGTGCCACCAGCGGTTGGGAGAGTTCTAACTATGGCTACACCTTC.

The rearrangement uses TRBV2 and TRBJ1-4; D is perhaps TRBD1 (6 bases). V was clipped by 6 bases and J by 0 bases, with 20 bases between them. The CDR3 sequence is 18 residues long. Germline V lookup: CDR1 SNHLY, CDR2 FYNNEI. DNA of the CDR3: TGTGCCAGCAGCGCAACCGAGGACAGTTATGCAACTAATGAAAAACTGTTTTTT. Protein product: CASSATEDSYATNEKLFF.

The CDR3 loop reads CAWNPTAPSEQYF. In nucleotides, the CDR3 is TGTGCCTGGAACCCGACAGCGCCTAGCGAGCAGTACTTC. The chain employs TRBV30 and TRBJ2-7, with D possibly TRBD1 on 5 matching bases. Trimming removed 4 bases from V and 6 bases from J, with 16 bases in between. The CDR3 consists of 13 residues. CDR1 and CDR2 (germline): GTSNPN, SVGIG (reference sequence).

This clonotype was counted once. The chain is built from TRBV12-5 and TRBJ2-2, with D perhaps TRBD2 (6 bases). The CDR3 has 18 residues. In germline, CDR1 is LGHNT, CDR2 FRNRAP. Trimming shortened V by 0 bases and J by 0 bases, and 14 bases separated the two germline ends. DNA of the CDR3: TGTGCTAGTGGTTTGGTGTATAGGGTAGCGGCGAACACCGGGGAGCTGTTTTTT. Translating gives CASGLVYRVAANTGELFF.

This sequence joins TRBV6-5 and TRBJ2-7, with 8 bases lining up with TRBD2. CDR3 length equals 16 residues. V was pared by 0 bases and J by 2 bases, with 6 bases of the junction left unmatched. Germline V gene data show CDR1 as MNHEY and CDR2 as SVGAGI. The CDR3 region is CASSYSNGRVAYEQYF. The CDR3 nucleotides read TGTGCCAGCAGTTACTCGAACGGGAGGGTCGCCTACGAGCAGTACTTC.

This clonotype came up a few times. The chain combines TRBV30 with TRBJ2-2; 7 bases align to TRBD1. Per the germline V gene, CDR1 is GTSNPN and CDR2 is SVGIG (reference sequence). The CDR3 is made up of 13 amino acids. V shed 3 bases, J shed 7 bases, and the junction held 5 bases outside the gene matches. CDR3 in DNA: TGTGCCTGGAGCTCAGGGGGTGTCGGGGAGCTGTTTTTT. Translation gives CAWSSGGVGELFF.

This chain connects TRBV20-1 to TRBJ1-1; 9 bases match TRBD1. V was pared by 6 bases and J by 4 bases, with 24 bases of the junction left unmatched. The length of the CDR3 is 19 residues. The germline CDR1 and CDR2 sequences are DFQATT and SNEGSKA (reference sequence). The CDR3, as DNA: TGCAGTGCCGTCCTCGAAACAGGGGGCAACGGGTTTTCGGGCACTGAAGCTTTCTTT. Its protein is CSAVLETGGNGFSGTEAFF.

This clonotype was picked up one time. The rearrangement joins TRBV7-2 to TRBJ2-7; tentatively, D is TRBD1 (6 bases). Trimming cost V 5 bases and J 3 bases, with 14 bases left between them. The CDR3 is 14 amino acids. Germline V gene lookup returns CDR1 SGHTA and CDR2 FQGNSA. The CDR3 DNA reads as TGTGCCAGCAGCAACCCCCACAGGGACTACGAGCAGTACTTC. Translation: CASSNPHRDYEQYF. Together with reference TRBV7-2 and TRBJ2-7, the CDR3 gives the full variable domain: GAGVSQSPSNKVTEKGKDVELRCDPISGHTALYWYRQSLGQGLEFLIYFQGNSAPDKSGLPSDRFSAERTGGSVSTLTIQRTQQEDSAVYLCASSNPHRDYEQYFGPGTRLTVT.

The V call is TRBV24-1, the J call TRBJ2-5; either TRBD1 or TRBD2 may supply D (6 bases each). With 3 bases removed from V and 4 bases from J, the gap between germline ends came to 14 bases. This CDR3 comprises 15 residues. Germline V gene lookup returns CDR1 KGHDR and CDR2 SFDVKD. CDR3 nucleotide sequence: TGTGCCACCAGTGATGGGGTGGGGGGCCGAGAGACCCAGTACTTC. This translates into CATSDGVGGRETQYF.

The J gene is TRBJ1-1, the V gene TRBV6-1, with no clear D. Germline values: CDR1 MNHNS, CDR2 SASEGT. This CDR3 has 12 amino acids. V lost 7 bases, J lost 0 bases, and 6 bases lay in between. The CDR3 loop is CASIWMNTEAFF. CDR3 nucleotide sequence: TGTGCCAGCATCTGGATGAACACTGAAGCTTTCTTT.

The rearrangement links TRBV28 to TRBJ1-5, with no clear D. CDR1 and CDR2 from the germline V gene are MDHEN and SYDVKM. The V and J ends lost 10 bases and 3 bases respectively, with 19 bases between them. This CDR3 comprises 15 residues. In DNA form, the CDR3 reads TGTGCCAACTCCCCGTCGGGGTATGTCAATCAGCCCCAGCATTTT. Translating gives CANSPSGYVNQPQHF.

The chain has TRBV11-2 and TRBJ2-5, with a possible D match to TRBD2 (5 bases). With 5 bases removed from V and 5 bases from J, the gap between germline ends came to 21 bases. The germline V gene encodes CDR1 SGHAT and CDR2 FQNNGV. The CDR3 spans 16 residues. The CDR3 protein is CASSQPPEGWRETQYF. DNA of the CDR3: TGTGCCAGCAGCCAGCCCCCGGAAGGGTGGAGGGAGACCCAGTACTTC.

The genes are TRBV29-1 and TRBJ2-1; 8 bases are a match to TRBD2. CDR1 and CDR2 from the germline V gene are SQVTM and ANQGSEA. V dropped 2 bases and J dropped 8; count of bases not matched to a gene: 5. The CDR3 consists of 13 residues. The CDR3 DNA follows: TGCAGCGTTGAAAGCGGGAGCGGCGATGAGCAGTTCTTC. It is translated as CSVESGSGDEQFF.

The chain carries TRBV7-9 and TRBJ2-5; D perhaps matches TRBD1 (6 bases). The V gene lost 4 bases and the J gene lost 0 bases, with 12 bases spanning the gap. Looked up from germline, CDR1 is SEHNR and CDR2 is FQNEAQ (reference sequence). This CDR3 is built from 15 residues. The CDR3 nucleotides are TGTGCCAGCAGCTGGACAGTTTTAAACCAAGAGACCCAGTACTTC. Its protein is CASSWTVLNQETQYF.

The chain is built from TRBV19 and TRBJ1-1; 7 nucleotides line up with TRBD1. From germline, CDR1 is LNHDA and CDR2 SQIVND (reference sequence). J lost 2 bases, V lost 6 bases, and 6 bases had no gene match. This CDR3 contains 14 residues. CDR3 sequence: CASRWGTANTEAFF. The DNA for the CDR3 is TGTGCCAGTAGATGGGGGACAGCCAACACTGAAGCTTTCTTT.

The count of this clonotype is one. The CDR3 bases are TGTGCCAGCAGCACCACAGGGGGAGGTTTCGGCACTGAAGCTTTCTTT. It is translated as CASSTTGGGFGTEAFF. The chain employs TRBV13 and TRBJ1-1; 8 bases are a match to TRBD1. Germline CDR1 is PRHDT and CDR2 is FYEKMQ (reference sequence). The CDR3 spans 16 residues. Trimming took 5 bases from V and 4 from J; bases not matched to a gene: 12.